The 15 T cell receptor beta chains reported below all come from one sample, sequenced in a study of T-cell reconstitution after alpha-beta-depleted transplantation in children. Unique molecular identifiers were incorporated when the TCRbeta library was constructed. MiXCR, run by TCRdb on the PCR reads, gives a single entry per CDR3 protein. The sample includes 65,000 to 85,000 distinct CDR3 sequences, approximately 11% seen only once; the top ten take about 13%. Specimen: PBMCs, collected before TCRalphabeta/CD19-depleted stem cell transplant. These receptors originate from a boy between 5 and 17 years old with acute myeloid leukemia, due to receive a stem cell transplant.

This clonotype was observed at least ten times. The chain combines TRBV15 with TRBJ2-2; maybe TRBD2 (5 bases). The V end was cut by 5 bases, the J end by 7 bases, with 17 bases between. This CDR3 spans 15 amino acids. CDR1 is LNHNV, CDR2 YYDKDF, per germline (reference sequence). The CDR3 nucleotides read TGTGCCACCAGCGCCGACCGACCGGGGTTCGGGGAGCTGTTTTTT. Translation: CATSADRPGFGELFF.

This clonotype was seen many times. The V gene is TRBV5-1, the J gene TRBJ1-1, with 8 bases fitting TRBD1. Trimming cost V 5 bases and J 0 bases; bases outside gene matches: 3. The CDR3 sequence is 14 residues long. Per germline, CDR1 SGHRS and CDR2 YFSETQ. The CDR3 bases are TGCGCCAGCAGTCGGACAGGGCTGAACACTGAAGCTTTCTTT. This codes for CASSRTGLNTEAFF.

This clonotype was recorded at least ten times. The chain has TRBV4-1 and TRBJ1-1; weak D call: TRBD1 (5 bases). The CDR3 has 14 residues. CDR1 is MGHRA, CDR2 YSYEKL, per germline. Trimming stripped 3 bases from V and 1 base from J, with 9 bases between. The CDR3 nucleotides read TGCGCCAGCAGCCATCTGAGGGGGAACACTGAAGCTTTCTTT. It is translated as CASSHLRGNTEAFF.

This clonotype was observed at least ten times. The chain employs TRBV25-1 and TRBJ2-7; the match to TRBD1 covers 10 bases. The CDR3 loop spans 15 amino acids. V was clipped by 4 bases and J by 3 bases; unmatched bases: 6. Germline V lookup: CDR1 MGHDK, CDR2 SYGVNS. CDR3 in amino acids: CASSVLRTGGYEQYF. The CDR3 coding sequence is TGTGCCAGCAGTGTTCTTCGGACAGGGGGCTACGAGCAGTACTTC.

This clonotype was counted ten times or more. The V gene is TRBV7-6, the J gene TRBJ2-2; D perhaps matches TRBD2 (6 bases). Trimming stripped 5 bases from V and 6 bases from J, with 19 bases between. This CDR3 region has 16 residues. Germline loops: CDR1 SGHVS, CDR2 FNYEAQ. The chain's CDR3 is CASSPGRDSLAGELFF. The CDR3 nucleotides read TGTGCCAGCAGCCCCGGCCGGGACTCCCTCGCCGGGGAGCTGTTTTTT.

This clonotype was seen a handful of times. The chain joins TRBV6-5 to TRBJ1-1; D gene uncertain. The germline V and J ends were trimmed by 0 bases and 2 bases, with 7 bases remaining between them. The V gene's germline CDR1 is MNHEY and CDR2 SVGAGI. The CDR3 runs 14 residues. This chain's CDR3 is CASSYSTSNTEAFF. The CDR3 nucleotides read TGTGCCAGCAGTTACTCGACTAGTAACACTGAAGCTTTCTTT.

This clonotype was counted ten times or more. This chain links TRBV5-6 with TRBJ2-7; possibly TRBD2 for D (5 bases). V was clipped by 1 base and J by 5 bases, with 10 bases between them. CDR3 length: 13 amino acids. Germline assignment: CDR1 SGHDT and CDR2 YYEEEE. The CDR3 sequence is CASSLLGVDEQYF. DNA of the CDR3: TGTGCCAGCAGCTTGCTCGGGGTTGACGAGCAGTACTTC.

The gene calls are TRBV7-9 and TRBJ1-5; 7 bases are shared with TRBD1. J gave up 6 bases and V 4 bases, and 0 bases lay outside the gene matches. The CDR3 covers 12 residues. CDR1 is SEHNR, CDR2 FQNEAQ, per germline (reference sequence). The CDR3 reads CASSSGGQPQHF. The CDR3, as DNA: TGTGCCAGCAGCTCAGGGGGTCAGCCCCAGCATTTT.

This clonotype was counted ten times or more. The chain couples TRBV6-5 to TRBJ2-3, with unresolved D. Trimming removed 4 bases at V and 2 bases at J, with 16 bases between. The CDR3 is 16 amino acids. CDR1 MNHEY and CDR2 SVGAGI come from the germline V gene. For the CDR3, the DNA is TGTGCCAGCAGTTCCACTCGGCGGATTTCCACAGATACGCAGTATTTT. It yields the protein CASSSTRRISTDTQYF.

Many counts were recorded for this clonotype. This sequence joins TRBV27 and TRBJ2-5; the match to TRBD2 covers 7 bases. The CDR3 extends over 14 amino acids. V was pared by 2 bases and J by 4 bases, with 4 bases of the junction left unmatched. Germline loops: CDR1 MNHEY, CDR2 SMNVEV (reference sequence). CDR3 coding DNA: TGTGCCAGCAGTTTAGCGGGAGCGCTAGAGACCCAGTACTTC. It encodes CASSLAGALETQYF.

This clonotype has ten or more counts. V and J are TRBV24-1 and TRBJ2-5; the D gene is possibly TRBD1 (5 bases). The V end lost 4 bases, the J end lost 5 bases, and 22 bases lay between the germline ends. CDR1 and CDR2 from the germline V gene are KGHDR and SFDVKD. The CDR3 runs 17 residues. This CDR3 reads CATSEFPGNQGLETQYF. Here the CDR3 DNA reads TGTGCCACCAGTGAGTTTCCGGGCAATCAGGGTTTGGAGACCCAGTACTTC.

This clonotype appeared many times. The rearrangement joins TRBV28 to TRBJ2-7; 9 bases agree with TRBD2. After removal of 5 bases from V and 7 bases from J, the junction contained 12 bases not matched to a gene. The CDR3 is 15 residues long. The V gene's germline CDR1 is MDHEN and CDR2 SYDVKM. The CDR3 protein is CASSDGASGAFEQYV. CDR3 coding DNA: TGTGCCAGCAGTGATGGGGCTAGCGGGGCGTTTGAGCAGTACGTC.

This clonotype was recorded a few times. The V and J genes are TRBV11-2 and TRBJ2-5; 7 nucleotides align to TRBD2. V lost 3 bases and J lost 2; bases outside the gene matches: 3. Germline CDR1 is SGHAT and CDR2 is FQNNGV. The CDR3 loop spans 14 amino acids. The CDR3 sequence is CASSFGLVQETQYF. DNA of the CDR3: TGTGCCAGCAGCTTCGGACTAGTTCAAGAGACCCAGTACTTC.

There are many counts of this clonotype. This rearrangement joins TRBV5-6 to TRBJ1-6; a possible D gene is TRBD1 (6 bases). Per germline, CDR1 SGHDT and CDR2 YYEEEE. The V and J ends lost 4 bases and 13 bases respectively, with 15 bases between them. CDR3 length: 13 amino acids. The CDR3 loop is CASSDQRGVPLHF. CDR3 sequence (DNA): TGTGCCAGCAGCGACCAAAGGGGGGTGCCCCTCCACTTT.

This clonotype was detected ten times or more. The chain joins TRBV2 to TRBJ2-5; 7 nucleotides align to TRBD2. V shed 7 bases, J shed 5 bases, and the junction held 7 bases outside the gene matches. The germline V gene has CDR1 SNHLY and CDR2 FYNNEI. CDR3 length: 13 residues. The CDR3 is CASIRGVSETQYF. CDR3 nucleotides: TGTGCCAGCATCCGGGGGGTGTCTGAGACCCAGTACTTC.